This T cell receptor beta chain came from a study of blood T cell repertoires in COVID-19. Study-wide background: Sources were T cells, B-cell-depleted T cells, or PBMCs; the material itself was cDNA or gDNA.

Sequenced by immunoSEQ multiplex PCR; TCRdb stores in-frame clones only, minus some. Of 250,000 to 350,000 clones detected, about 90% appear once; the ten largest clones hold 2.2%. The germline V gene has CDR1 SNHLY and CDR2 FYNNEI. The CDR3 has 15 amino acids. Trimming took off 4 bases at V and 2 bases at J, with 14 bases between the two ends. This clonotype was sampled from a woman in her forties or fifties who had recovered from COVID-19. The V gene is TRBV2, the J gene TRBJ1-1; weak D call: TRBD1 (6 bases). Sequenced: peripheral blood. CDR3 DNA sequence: TGTGCCAGCAGTGCACACAGGGCTCCTAACACTGAAGCTTTCTTT. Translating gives CASSAHRAPNTEAFF.